This T cell receptor (beta chain) was profiled in a study of blood T cell repertoires in COVID-19. Study-level information: Acute and convalescent COVID-19 specimens originated in the United States, Italy and Spain. From T cells, B-cell-depleted T cells, or PBMCs came the material, which was cDNA or gDNA.

This CDR3 contains 15 residues. V gave up 6 bases and J gave up 5 bases; unmatched junction bases: 5. From germline, CDR1 is SNHLY and CDR2 FYNNEI. In the source study's methods: Reference gene primers were amplified, and this amplification served to estimate nucleated cell counts. TCRdb keeps only in-frame clones here, not all; method: immunoSEQ multiplex PCR. V and J calls and clone size are copied from that table; D and trimming were computed from the DNA. Of tens of thousands of clones listed, around four fifths are singletons. This clonotype originated in a man between 45 and 60 years old with active COVID-19. Sample: peripheral blood. The rearrangement joins TRBV2 to TRBJ1-6; 9 bases map to TRBD1. The CDR3 region has the DNA TGTGCCAGCAGAGGACAGGGGAGGGATAATTCACCCCTCCACTTT. Protein sequence: CASRGQGRDNSPLHF. Drawing the rest from reference TRBV2 and TRBJ1-6, the complete variable domain is EPEVTQTPSHQVTQMGQEVILRCVPISNHLYFYWYRQILGQKVEFLVSFYNNEISEKSEIFDDQFSVERPDGSNFTLKIRSTKLEDSAMYFCASRGQGRDNSPLHFGNGTRLTVT.